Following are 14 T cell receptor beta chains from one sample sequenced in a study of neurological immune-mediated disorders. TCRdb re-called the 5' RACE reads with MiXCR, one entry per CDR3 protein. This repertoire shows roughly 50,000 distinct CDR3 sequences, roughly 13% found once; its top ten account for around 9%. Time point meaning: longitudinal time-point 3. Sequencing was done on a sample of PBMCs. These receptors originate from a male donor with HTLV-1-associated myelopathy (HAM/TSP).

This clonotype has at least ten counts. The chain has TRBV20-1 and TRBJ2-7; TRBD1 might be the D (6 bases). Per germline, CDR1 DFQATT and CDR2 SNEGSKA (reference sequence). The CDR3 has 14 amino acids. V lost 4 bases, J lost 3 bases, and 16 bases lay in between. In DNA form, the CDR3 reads TGCAGTGCTATGAATACACAGGGTTTCTACGAGCAGTACTTC. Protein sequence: CSAMNTQGFYEQYF.

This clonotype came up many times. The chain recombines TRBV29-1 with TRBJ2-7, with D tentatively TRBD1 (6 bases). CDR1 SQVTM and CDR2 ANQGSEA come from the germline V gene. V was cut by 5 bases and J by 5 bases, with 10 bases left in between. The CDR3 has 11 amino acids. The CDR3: CSVNWGHEQYF. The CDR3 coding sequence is TGCAGCGTTAATTGGGGGCACGAGCAGTACTTC.

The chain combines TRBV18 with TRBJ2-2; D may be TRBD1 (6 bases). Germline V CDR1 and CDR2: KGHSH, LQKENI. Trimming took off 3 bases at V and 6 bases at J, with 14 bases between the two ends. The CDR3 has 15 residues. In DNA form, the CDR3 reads TGTGCCAGCTCACCGGGGGCACCGCCGGCCGGGGAGCTGTTTTTT. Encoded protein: CASSPGAPPAGELFF.

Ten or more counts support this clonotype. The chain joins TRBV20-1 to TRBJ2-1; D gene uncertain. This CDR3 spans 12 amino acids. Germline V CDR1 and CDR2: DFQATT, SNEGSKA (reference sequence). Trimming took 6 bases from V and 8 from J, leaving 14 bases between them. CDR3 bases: TGCAGTGCAGCCCTTCAGTTAGATGAGCAGTTCTTC. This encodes CSAALQLDEQFF.

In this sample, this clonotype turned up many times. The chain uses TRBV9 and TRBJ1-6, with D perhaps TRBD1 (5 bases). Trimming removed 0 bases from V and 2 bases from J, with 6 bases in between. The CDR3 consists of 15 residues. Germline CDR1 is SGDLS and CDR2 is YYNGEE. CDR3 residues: CASSVGGTYNSPLHF. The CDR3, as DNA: TGTGCCAGCAGCGTAGGGGGGACCTATAATTCACCCCTCCACTTT.

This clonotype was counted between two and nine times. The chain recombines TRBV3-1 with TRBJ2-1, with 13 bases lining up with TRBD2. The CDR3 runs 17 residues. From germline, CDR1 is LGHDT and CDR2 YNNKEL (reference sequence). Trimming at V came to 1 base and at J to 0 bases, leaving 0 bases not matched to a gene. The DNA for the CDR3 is TGTGCCAGCAGCCAAGGGACTAGCGGGGGCTCCTACAATGAGCAGTTCTTC. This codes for CASSQGTSGGSYNEQFF.

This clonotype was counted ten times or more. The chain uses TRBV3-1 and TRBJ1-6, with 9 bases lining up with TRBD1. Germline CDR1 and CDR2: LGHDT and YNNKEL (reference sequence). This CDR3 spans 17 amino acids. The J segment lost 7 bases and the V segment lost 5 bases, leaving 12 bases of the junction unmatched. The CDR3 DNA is TGTGCCAGCAGCGCAGCCGGGACAGGGTTATGGAATTCACCCCTCCACTTT. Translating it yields CASSAAGTGLWNSPLHF.

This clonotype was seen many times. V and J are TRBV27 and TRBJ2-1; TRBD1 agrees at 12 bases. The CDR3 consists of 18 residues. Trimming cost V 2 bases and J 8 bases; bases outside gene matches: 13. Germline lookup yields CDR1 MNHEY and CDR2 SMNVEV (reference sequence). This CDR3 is CASSLVIGGQGAGDEQFF. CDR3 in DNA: TGTGCCAGCAGTTTAGTAATAGGGGGACAGGGGGCCGGGGATGAGCAGTTCTTC.

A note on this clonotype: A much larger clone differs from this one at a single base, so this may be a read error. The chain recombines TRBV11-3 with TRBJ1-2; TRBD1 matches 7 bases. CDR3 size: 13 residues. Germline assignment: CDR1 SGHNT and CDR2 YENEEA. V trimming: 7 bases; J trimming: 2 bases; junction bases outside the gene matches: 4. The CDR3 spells CASNLTGNYGYTF. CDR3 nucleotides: TGTGCCAGCAACTTGACAGGGAACTATGGCTACACCTTC. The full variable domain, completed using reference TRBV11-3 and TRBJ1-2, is EAGVVQSPRYKIIEKKQPVAFWCNPISGHNTLYWYLQNLGQGPELLIRYENEEAVDDSQLPKDRFSAERLKGVDSTLKIQPAELGDSAVYLCASNLTGNYGYTFGSGTRLTVV.

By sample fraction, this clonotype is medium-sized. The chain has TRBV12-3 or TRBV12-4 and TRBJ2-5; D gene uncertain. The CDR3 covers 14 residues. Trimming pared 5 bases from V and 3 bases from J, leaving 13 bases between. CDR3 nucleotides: TGTGCCAGCAGTCTCCGTAGAGTCAAAGAGACCCAGTACTTC. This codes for CASSLRRVKETQYF.

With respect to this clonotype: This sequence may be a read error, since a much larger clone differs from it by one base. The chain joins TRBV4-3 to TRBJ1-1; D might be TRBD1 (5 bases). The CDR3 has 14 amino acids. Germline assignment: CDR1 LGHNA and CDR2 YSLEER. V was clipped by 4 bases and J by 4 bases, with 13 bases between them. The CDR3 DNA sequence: TGCGCCAGCAGCCGTGGGGACTTGTTCACTGAAGCTTTCTTT. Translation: CASSRGDLFTEAFF.

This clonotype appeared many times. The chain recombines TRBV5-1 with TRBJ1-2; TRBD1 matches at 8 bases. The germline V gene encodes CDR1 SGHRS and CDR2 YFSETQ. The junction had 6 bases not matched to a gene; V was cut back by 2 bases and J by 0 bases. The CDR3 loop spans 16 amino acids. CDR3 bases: TGCGCCAGCAGCTTTACACAGGGGGGGCCTAACTATGGCTACACCTTC. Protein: CASSFTQGGPNYGYTF.

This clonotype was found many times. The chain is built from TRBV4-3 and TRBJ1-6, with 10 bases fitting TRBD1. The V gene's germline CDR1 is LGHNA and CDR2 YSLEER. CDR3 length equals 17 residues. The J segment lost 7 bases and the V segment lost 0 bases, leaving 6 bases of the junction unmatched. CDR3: CASSQDTKTGGNSPLHF. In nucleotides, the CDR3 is TGCGCCAGCAGCCAAGATACGAAGACAGGGGGCAATTCACCCCTCCACTTT.

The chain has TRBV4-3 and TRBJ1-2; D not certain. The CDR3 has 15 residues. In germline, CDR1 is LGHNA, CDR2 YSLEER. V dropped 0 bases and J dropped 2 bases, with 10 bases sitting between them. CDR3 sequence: CASSQDNSGNYGYTF. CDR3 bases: TGCGCCAGCAGCCAAGATAATAGCGGGAACTATGGCTACACCTTC.